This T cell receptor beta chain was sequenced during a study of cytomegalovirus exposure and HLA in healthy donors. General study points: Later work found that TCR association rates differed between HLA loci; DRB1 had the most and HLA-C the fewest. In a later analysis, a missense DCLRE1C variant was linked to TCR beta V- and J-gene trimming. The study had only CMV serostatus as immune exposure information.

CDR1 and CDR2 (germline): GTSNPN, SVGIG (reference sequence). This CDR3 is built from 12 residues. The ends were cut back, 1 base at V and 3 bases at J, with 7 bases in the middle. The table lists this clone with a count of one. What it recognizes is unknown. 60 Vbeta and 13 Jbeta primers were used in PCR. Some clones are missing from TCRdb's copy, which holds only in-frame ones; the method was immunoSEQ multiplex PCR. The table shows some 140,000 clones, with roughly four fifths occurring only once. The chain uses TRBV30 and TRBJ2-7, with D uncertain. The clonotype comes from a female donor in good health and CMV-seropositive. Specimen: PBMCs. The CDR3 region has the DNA TGTGCCTGGAGTGAGTCTAGCTACGAGCAGTACTTC. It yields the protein CAWSESSYEQYF.